This T cell receptor beta chain was observed in a study of T cells after yellow fever vaccination. Study details: Each low-cell-number fraction was prepared by means of SMART-Seq v4 Ultra Low Input. Points from the study as a whole: Relatively few clonotypes were ones that appeared in both CD4 and CD8 compartments. Most clones from primary vaccination resurfaced after the booster (96% CD4, 75% to 90% CD8). From the bulk population, abundant clonotypes could contaminate and appear within FACS-sorted repertoires.

TCRdb re-analysed the 5' RACE reads in MiXCR, keeping a single row per CDR3 protein. The sample shows over 250,000 distinct CDR3 sequences, around 4.9% of them seen only once. Per germline, CDR1 ENHRY and CDR2 SYGVKD. The CDR3 covers 14 residues. The V and J ends lost 0 bases and 6 bases respectively, with 10 bases between them. To note about this clonotype: Its antigen is unidentified.

This TCR was recovered from a man aged 18 to 29 who received the YFV17D yellow fever vaccine. The rearrangement joins TRBV10-3 to TRBJ2-3, with D unclear. Sequencing was performed on CD4+ T cells sorted from PBMCs, taken on the day of the yellow fever booster vaccination. CDR3: CAISESQSPDTQYF. Written as DNA, the CDR3 is TGTGCCATCAGTGAGTCTCAGAGCCCGGATACGCAGTATTTT.